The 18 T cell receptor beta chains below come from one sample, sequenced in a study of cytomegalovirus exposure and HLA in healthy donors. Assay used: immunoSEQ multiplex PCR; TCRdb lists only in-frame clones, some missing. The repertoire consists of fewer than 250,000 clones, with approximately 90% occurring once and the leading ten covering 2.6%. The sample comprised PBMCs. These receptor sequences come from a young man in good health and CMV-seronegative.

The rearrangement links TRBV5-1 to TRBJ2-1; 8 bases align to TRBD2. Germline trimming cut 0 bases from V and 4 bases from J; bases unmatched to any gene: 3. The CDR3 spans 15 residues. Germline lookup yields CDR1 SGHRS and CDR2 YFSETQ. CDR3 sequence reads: CASSLEGTSYNEQFF. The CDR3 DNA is TGCGCCAGCAGCTTGGAAGGGACTAGTTACAATGAGCAGTTCTTC.

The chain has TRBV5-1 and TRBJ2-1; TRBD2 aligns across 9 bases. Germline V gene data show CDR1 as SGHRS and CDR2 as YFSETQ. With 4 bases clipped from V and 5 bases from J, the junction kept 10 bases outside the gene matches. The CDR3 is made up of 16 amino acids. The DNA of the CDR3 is TGCGCCAGCAGCGCAAGATCCGGGACTAGCAACAATGAGCAGTTCTTC. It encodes CASSARSGTSNNEQFF.

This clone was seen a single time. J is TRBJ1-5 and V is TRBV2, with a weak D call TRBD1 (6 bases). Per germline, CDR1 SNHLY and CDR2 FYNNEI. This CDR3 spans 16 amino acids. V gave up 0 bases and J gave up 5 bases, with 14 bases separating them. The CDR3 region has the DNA TGTGCCAGCAGTGAAGCGGGGTGGCAGGGGCATCAGCCCCAGCATTTT. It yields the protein CASSEAGWQGHQPQHF.

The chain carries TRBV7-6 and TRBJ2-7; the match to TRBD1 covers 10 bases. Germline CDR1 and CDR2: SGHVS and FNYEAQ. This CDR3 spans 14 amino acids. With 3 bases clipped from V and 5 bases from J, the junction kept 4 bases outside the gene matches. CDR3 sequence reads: CASSLLGQGDEQYF. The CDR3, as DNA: TGTGCCAGCAGCTTGTTAGGACAGGGGGACGAGCAGTACTTC.

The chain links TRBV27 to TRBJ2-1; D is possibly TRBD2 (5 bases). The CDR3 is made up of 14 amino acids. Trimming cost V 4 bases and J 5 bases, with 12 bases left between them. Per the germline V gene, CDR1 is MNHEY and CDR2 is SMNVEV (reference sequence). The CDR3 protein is CASSSTSSDNEQFF. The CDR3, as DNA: TGTGCCAGCAGTTCCACTAGTTCGGACAATGAGCAGTTCTTC.

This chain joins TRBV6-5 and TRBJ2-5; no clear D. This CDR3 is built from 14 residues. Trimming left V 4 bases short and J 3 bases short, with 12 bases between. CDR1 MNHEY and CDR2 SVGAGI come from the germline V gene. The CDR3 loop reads CASSSRYLEETQYF. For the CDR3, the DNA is TGTGCCAGCAGTTCCCGCTACTTGGAAGAGACCCAGTACTTC.

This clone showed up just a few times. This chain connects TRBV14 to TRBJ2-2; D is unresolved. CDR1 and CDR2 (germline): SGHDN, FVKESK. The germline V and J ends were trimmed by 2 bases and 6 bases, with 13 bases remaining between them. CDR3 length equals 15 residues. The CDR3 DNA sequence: TGTGCCAGCAGCCAATCCATCGGGTTCGCCGGGGAGCTGTTTTTT. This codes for CASSQSIGFAGELFF.

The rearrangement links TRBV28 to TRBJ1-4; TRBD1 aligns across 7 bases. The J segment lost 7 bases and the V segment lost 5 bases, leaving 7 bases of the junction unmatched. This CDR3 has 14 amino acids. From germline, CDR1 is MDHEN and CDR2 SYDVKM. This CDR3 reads CASSLQGMGEKLFF. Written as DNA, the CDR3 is TGTGCCAGCAGTCTACAGGGGATGGGTGAAAAACTGTTTTTT.

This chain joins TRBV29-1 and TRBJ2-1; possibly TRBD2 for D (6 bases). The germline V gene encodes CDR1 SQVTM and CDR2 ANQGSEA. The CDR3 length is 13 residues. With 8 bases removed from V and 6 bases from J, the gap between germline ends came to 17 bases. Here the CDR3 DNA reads TGCAGCATCCGGGAGTTTTCGGGCAATGAGCAGTTCTTC. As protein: CSIREFSGNEQFF.

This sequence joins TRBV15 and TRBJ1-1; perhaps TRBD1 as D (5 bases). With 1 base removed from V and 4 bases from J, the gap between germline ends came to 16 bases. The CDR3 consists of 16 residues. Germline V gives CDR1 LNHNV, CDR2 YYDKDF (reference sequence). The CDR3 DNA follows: TGTGCCACCAGCAGAGCCCGGGGGTGGGTTGGCACTGAAGCTTTCTTT. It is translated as CATSRARGWVGTEAFF.

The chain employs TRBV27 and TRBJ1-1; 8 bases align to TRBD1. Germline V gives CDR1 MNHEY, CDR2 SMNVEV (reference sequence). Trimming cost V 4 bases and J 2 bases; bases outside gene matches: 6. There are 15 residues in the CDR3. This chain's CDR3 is CASSSAGGPNTEAFF. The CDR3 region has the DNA TGTGCCAGCAGTTCGGCAGGGGGCCCTAACACTGAAGCTTTCTTT.

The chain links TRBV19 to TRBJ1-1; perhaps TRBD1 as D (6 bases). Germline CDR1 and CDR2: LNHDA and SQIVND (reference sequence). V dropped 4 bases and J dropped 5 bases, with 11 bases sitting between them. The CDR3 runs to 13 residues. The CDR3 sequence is CASSSRGRTEAFF. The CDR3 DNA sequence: TGTGCCAGTAGTAGCAGGGGTCGAACTGAAGCTTTCTTT.

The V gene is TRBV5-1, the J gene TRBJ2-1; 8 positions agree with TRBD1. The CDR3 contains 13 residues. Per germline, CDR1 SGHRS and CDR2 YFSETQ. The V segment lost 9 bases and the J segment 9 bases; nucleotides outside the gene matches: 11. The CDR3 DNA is TGCGCCACCCGGACAGGGTCGTTGGCTGAGCAGTTCTTC. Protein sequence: CATRTGSLAEQFF.

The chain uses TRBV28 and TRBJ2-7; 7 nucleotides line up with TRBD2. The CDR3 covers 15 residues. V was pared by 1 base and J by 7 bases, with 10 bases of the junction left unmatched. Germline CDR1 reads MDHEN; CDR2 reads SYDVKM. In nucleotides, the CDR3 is TGTGCCAGCAGTTTATCCCCCCGGGAGGCGGAGGAGCAGTACTTC. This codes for CASSLSPREAEEQYF. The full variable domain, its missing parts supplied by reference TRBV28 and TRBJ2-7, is DVKVTQSSRYLVKRTGEKVFLECVQDMDHENMFWYRQDPGLGLRLIYFSYDVKMKEKGDIPEGYSVSREKKERFSLILESASTNQTSMYLCASSLSPREAEEQYFGPGTRLTVT.

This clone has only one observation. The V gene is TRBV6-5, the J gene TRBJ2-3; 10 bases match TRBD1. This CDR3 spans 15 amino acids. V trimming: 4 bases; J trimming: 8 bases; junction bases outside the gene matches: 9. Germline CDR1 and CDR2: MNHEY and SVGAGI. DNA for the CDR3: TGTGCCAGCAGTTTCAACCGGGACAGGGGAGGTACGCAGTATTTT. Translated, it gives CASSFNRDRGGTQYF.

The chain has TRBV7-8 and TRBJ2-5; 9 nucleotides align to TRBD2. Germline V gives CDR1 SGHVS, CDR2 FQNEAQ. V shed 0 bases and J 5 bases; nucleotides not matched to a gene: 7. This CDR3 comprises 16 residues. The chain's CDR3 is CASSLASAGGRETQYF. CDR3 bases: TGTGCCAGCAGCTTAGCGAGCGCGGGGGGGCGGGAGACCCAGTACTTC. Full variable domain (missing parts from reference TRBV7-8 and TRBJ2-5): GAGVSQSPRYKVAKRGQDVALRCDPISGHVSLFWYQQALGQGPEFLTYFQNEAQLDKSGLPSDRFFAERPEGSVSTLKIQRTQQEDSAVYLCASSLASAGGRETQYFGPGTRLLVL.

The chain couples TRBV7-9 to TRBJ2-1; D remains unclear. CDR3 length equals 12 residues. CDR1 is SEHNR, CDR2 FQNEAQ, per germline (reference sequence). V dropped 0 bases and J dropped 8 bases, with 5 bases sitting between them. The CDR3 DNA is TGTGCCAGCAGCTTAGCGCACTATGAGCAGTTCTTC. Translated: CASSLAHYEQFF.

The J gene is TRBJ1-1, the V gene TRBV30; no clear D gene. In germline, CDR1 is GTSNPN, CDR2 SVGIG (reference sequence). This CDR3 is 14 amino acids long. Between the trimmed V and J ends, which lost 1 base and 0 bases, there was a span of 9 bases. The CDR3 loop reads CAWSAFPMNTEAFF. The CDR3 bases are TGTGCCTGGAGTGCTTTTCCTATGAACACTGAAGCTTTCTTT.